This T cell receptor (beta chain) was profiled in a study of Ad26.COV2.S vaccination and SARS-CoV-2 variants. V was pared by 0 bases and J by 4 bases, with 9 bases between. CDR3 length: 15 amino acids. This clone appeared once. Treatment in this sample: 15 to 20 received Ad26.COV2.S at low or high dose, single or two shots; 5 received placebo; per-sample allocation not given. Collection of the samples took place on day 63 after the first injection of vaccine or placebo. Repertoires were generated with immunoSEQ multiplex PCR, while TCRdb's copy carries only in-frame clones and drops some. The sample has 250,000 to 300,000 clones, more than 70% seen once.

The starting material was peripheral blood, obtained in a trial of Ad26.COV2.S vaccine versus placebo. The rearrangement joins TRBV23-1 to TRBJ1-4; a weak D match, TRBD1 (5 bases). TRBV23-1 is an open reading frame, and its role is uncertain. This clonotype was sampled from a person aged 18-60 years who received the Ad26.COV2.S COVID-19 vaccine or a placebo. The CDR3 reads CASSQSQGVNEKLFF. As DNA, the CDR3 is TGCGCCAGCAGTCAATCCCAGGGAGTTAATGAAAAACTGTTTTTT.